The clone carrying this TCR beta chain was detected only a few times. Its antigen remains unidentified. Profiling relied on immunoSEQ multiplex PCR, and the TCRdb table lists in-frame clones only, not all of them. The profile covers under 45,000 clones, none occurring a single time. Germline values: CDR1 MDHEN, CDR2 SYDVKM. CDR3 length: 15 residues. V shed 6 bases and J 5 bases; nucleotides not matched to a gene: 8. The data are from a study of T cells after posttransplantation cyclophosphamide. Study results and caveats: After PTCy, TRB diversity resembled that of CNI/methotrexate controls.

This chain connects TRBV28 to TRBJ2-1, with 9 bases matching TRBD1. The sequence derives from a woman aged 45 to 65 in good health and a related stem cell transplant donor. The sample comprised PBMCs. The CDR3 nucleotides read TGTGCCAGCAGGGCCCCGGGACAGGGAAACAATGAGCAGTTCTTC. This translates into CASRAPGQGNNEQFF. Full variable domain (rest looked up from reference TRBV28 and TRBJ2-1): DVKVTQSSRYLVKRTGEKVFLECVQDMDHENMFWYRQDPGLGLRLIYFSYDVKMKEKGDIPEGYSVSREKKERFSLILESASTNQTSMYLCASRAPGQGNNEQFFGPGTRLTVL.